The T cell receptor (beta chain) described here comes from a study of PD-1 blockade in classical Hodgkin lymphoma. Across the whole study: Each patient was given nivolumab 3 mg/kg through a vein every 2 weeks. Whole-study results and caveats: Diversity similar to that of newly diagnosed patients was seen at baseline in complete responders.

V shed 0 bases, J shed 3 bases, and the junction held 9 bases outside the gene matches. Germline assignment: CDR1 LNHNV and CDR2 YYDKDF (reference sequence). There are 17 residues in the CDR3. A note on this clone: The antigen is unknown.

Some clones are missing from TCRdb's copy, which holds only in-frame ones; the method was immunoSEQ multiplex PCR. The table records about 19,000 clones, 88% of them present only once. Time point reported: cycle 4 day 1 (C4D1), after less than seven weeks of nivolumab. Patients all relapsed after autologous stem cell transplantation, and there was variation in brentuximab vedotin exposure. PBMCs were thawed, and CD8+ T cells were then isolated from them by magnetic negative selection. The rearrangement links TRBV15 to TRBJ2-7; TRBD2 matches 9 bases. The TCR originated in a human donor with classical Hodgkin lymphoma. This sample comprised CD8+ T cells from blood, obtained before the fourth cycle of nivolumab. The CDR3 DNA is TGTGCCACCAGCAGAGATGGGTCTAGCGGGGCGGTCTACGAGCAGTACTTC. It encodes CATSRDGSSGAVYEQYF. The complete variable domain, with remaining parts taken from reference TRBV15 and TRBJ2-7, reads DAMVIQNPRYQVTQFGKPVTLSCSQTLNHNVMYWYQQKSSQAPKLLFHYYDKDFNNEADTPDNFQSRRPNTSFCFLDIRSPGLGDTAMYLCATSRDGSSGAVYEQYFGPGTRLTVT.